This section outlines one T cell receptor beta chain sequence together with its context. Its antigen remains unidentified. Per-base qualities were not stored, and no clone one base away is much larger. This specimen comes from a study of blood T cell repertoires in COVID-19 (dated by TCRdb to the early 2020s). Context from the whole study: The collaborator samples originated in the United States, Italy and Spain and spanned the acute and convalescent phases of COVID-19. The repertoires were released in a freely available public database meant as a resource for research on the immune response to SARS-CoV-2. A de-identified subject ID, COVID-19 status, age in years and sex were almost always included in the sample metadata. The samples were drawn from the first 160 participants of the ongoing ImmuneRACE study and from about 1,200 subjects provided by 6 global collaborators. Subjects who had been exposed to COVID-19, were actively infected with it, or had recovered from it provided the deeply sampled blood TCRbeta repertoires that made up the dataset. Where available, HLA class I and class II types were taken from metadata supplied by the sample provider and were not determined by assay-based typing. The prospective study material was composed of cDNA or gDNA derived from T cells, B-cell-depleted T cells, or PBMCs. Points the paper makes about the study in general: How much clinical and demographic metadata was included differed by source and by participant, and the metadata was provided uncurated.

Each collaborating institution followed its own protocols to collect whole blood in K2EDTA tubes. For TCRbeta analysis, collaborator samples were shipped as frozen whole blood, as isolated PBMCs, or as DNA extracted from either sample type. TCRbeta CDR3 regions were amplified from genomic DNA by means of the immunoSEQ Assay, a bias-controlled multiplex PCR. Per the source publication's procedure: Nucleated cell counts per sample were estimated from amplification of reference gene primers within the assay. Sequence reads were collapsed and filtered to measure the absolute abundance of every unique TCRbeta CDR3 rearrangement. For each sample, productive Simpson clonality was calculated as the square root of Simpson's diversity index across productive rearrangements. The immuneACCESS repertoire file appears here via TCRdb, limited to in-frame rearrangements. These files lack a portion of the clones; in checked studies, under half of the deficit traces to unresolved V genes, and the cause of the others is not known. V, J and clone size derive from that table, while D and trimming were established from the DNA sequence. The sample table lists about 140,000 clones, around 84% of them with a count of one. 10% of the sample goes to the ten largest clones.

The V end gives up 2 bases and the J end 1 base, leaving 4 bases in the junction not matched to a gene. Its CDR3 holds 15 amino acids, cysteine through phenylalanine. The read is trimmed to its CDR3 DNA, 45 bases read in frame from base 1. The CDR1 and CDR2 encoded by the germline V gene are SGHTA and FQGNSA. What was sequenced was peripheral blood. The receptor was derived from a man between 60 and 70 years old with active or convalescent COVID-19. The sequence is built from TRBV7-2 and TRBJ2-7; 8 of the junction bases match TRBD2. The CDR3 here reads CASSLKAGASYEQYF. The DNA sequence reads TGTGCCAGCAGCTTAAAAGCGGGGGCGTCCTACGAGCAGTACTTC.